These 23 T cell receptor beta chains were sequenced from one sample in a study of neurological immune-mediated disorders (dated by TCRdb to about 2019). The library was prepared using 5' RACE. The sequencing machine was an Illumina HiSeq 2500. TCRdb trimmed the raw reads at Q25, called clones with MiXCR and kept productive beta chains. Every entry covers one CDR3 protein and lists the most common genes and DNA from its rows. The sample includes about 19,000 distinct CDR3 sequences, with roughly 2.7% observed a single time. In total, the top ten clones hold approximately 5% of the sample. Sequenced input: PBMCs. The receptors derive from a woman aged 18-30 years with multiple sclerosis.

This clonotype was counted at least ten times. The V and J genes are TRBV20-1 and TRBJ2-1; D is possibly TRBD1 (6 bases). Trimming took off 4 bases at V and 10 bases at J, with 17 bases between the two ends. This CDR3 has 13 residues. Germline CDR1 and CDR2: DFQATT and SNEGSKA (reference sequence). The CDR3 loop reads CSATKQTGGEQFF. For the CDR3, the DNA is TGCAGTGCTACGAAACAGACAGGAGGAGAGCAGTTCTTC.

This clonotype appeared a few times. The chain links TRBV18 to TRBJ2-5, with a possible D match to TRBD2 (6 bases). V dropped 3 bases and J dropped 5 bases, with 10 bases sitting between them. Germline lookup yields CDR1 KGHSH and CDR2 LQKENI. The length of the CDR3 is 13 residues. The CDR3 sequence: CASSPGLKETQYF. For the CDR3, the DNA is TGTGCCAGCTCACCCGGACTAAAGGAGACCCAGTACTTC. Supplemented by reference TRBV18 and TRBJ2-5, the full variable domain reads NAGVMQNPRHLVRRRGQEARLRCSPMKGHSHVYWYRQLPEEGLKFMVYLQKENIIDESGMPKERFSAEFPKEGPSILRIQQVVRGDSAAYFCASSPGLKETQYFGPGTRLLVL.

This clonotype was picked up many times. The V call is TRBV20-1, the J call TRBJ1-4; D unclear. The CDR3 sequence is 12 residues long. V was shortened by 3 bases and J by 8 bases, with 10 bases between the two germline ends. The germline V gene encodes CDR1 DFQATT and CDR2 SNEGSKA (reference sequence). The CDR3 sequence: CSARGNQEKLFF. The CDR3, as DNA: TGCAGTGCTAGGGGGAATCAGGAAAAACTGTTTTTT.

This clonotype was picked up many times. The V gene is TRBV12-3 or TRBV12-4, the J gene TRBJ1-1; the D gene is possibly TRBD1 (6 bases). Trimming pared 4 bases from V and 5 bases from J, leaving 11 bases between. The CDR3 length is 13 residues. CDR3 region: CASSWRGTTEAFF. The CDR3, as DNA: TGTGCCAGCAGTTGGCGGGGGACAACTGAAGCTTTCTTT.

This clonotype was observed many times. The gene calls are TRBV18 and TRBJ1-5, with 8 bases matching TRBD1. Trimming took 6 bases from V and 5 from J; bases not matched to a gene: 9. This CDR3 is 15 amino acids long. Germline V gene data show CDR1 as KGHSH and CDR2 as LQKENI. The CDR3 here is CASSQTPDRDQPQHF. In nucleotides, the CDR3 is TGTGCCAGCTCCCAAACACCGGACAGGGATCAGCCCCAGCATTTT.

This clonotype appeared many times. This sequence joins TRBV7-8 and TRBJ1-5; unclear D gene. The CDR3 sequence is 15 residues long. Germline CDR1 reads SGHVS; CDR2 reads FQNEAQ. V lost 1 base and J lost 7, with 14 bases in between. CDR3 residues: CASSLEISGWQPQHF. The CDR3 DNA reads TGTGCCAGCAGCTTAGAGATTTCGGGGTGGCAGCCCCAGCATTTT.

This clonotype has ten or more counts. The V and J genes are TRBV6-5 and TRBJ2-7, with 7 bases aligning to TRBD2. CDR3 length: 13 amino acids. After removal of 8 bases from V and 5 bases from J, the junction contained 9 bases not matched to a gene. Germline-derived CDR1 and CDR2 are MNHEY and SVGAGI. The CDR3 DNA follows: TGTGCCAGCGGTTCAGGACTAGGTGACGAGCAGTACTTC. Translation gives CASGSGLGDEQYF.

This clonotype occurred many times. The DNA of the CDR3 is TGCGCCAGCAGCCAAGATCCGACAGGGGGGACCAATGAGCAGTTCTTC. It specifies CASSQDPTGGTNEQFF. The chain recombines TRBV4-1 with TRBJ2-1; 9 bases match TRBD1. The CDR3 loop spans 16 amino acids. J was trimmed by 6 bases and V by 0 bases; bases with no gene match: 6. Germline V gene lookup returns CDR1 MGHRA and CDR2 YSYEKL.

This clonotype was counted ten times or more. The chain uses TRBV6-5 and TRBJ1-1; D not resolved. Germline loops: CDR1 MNHEY, CDR2 SVGAGI. This CDR3 has 15 amino acids. V was pared by 0 bases and J by 0 bases, with 8 bases between. This CDR3 is CASSYSRSMNTEAFF. CDR3 bases: TGTGCCAGCAGTTACTCGAGATCAATGAACACTGAAGCTTTCTTT.

This clonotype was recorded at least ten times. The chain carries TRBV12-3 or TRBV12-4 and TRBJ1-1, with TRBD1 identical over 9 bases. The CDR3 is 13 residues long. After removal of 6 bases from V and 6 bases from J, the junction contained 5 bases not matched to a gene. CDR3 in DNA: TGTGCCAGCAGGCCGACAGGGGGGCCTGAAGCTTTCTTT. It yields the protein CASRPTGGPEAFF.

This clonotype was seen repeatedly, ten times or more. An end of the junction differs from the germline gene, which may be a read error. The chain couples TRBV10-3 to TRBJ2-1; D may be TRBD1 or TRBD2 (5 bases each). The germline CDR1 and CDR2 sequences are ENHRY and SYGVKD. This CDR3 comprises 14 residues. DNA for the CDR3: TGTGCCGTCAGTAGGGGAGATTCCTACAATGAGCAGTTCTTC. Amino acid sequence: CAVSRGDSYNEQFF.

This clonotype was seen many times. The DNA for the CDR3 is TGTGCCACCAGCAGAGACCCAGGGACACCAGATACGCAGTATTTT. Its translation is CATSRDPGTPDTQYF. The chain joins TRBV15 to TRBJ2-3; TRBD1 is a possible D gene (6 bases). This CDR3 contains 15 residues. Trimming took 0 bases from V and 4 from J, leaving 11 bases between them. Per the germline V gene, CDR1 is LNHNV and CDR2 is YYDKDF (reference sequence).

Ten or more counts support this clonotype. V is TRBV7-6 and J is TRBJ1-5; D gene unclear. The CDR3 contains 13 residues. V was shortened by 0 bases and J by 7 bases, with 7 bases between the two germline ends. Germline-derived CDR1 and CDR2 are SGHVS and FNYEAQ. In DNA form, the CDR3 reads TGTGCCAGCAGCTTAGCCGAGTACCAGCCCCAGCATTTT. Its translation: CASSLAEYQPQHF. Variable domain in full (rest from reference TRBV7-6 and TRBJ1-5): GAGVSQSPRYKVTKRGQDVALRCDPISGHVSLYWYRQALGQGPEFLTYFNYEAQQDKSGLPNDRFSAERPEGSISTLTIQRTEQRDSAMYRCASSLAEYQPQHFGDGTRLSIL.

This clonotype was seen repeatedly, ten times or more. CDR3 loop: CASSDSWKQFF. CDR3 in DNA: TGCGCCAGCAGCGATAGCTGGAAGCAGTTCTTC. The chain couples TRBV5-1 to TRBJ2-1; D is undetermined. V lost 4 bases and J lost 11, with 10 bases in between. Germline loops: CDR1 SGHRS, CDR2 YFSETQ. CDR3 length: 11 amino acids.

This clonotype was observed at least ten times. The genes are TRBV4-3 and TRBJ2-5; TRBD2 aligns across 12 bases. Germline CDR1 is LGHNA and CDR2 is YSLEER. CDR3 length equals 16 residues. V lost 0 bases to trimming and J lost 3 bases; unmatched junction nucleotides: 2. The CDR3 DNA follows: TGCGCCAGCAGCCAAGATTGGACTAGCGGGGAAGAGACCCAGTACTTC. This gives the protein CASSQDWTSGEETQYF.

The table lists this clonotype with many counts. The rearrangement uses TRBV27 and TRBJ1-5; maybe TRBD1 (5 bases). The V gene's germline CDR1 is MNHEY and CDR2 SMNVEV (reference sequence). The CDR3 contains 13 residues. V lost 6 bases, J lost 5 bases, and 11 bases lay in between. The CDR3 nucleotides are TGTGCCAGCAGCAACAGGTCAGATCAGCCCCAGCATTTT. This sequence encodes CASSNRSDQPQHF.

At least ten counts were recorded for this clonotype. The CDR3 loop reads CASSATPGKLFF. The DNA for the CDR3 is TGTGCCAGCAGCGCTACACCCGGGAAACTGTTTTTT. The chain combines TRBV12-3 or TRBV12-4 with TRBJ1-4, with D hard to call. The CDR3 spans 12 residues. The V end lost 6 bases, the J end lost 11 bases, and 13 bases lay between the germline ends.

This clonotype appeared many times. The rearrangement uses TRBV4-1 and TRBJ1-1; unclear D gene. V dropped 0 bases and J dropped 2 bases, with 10 bases sitting between them. Germline assignment: CDR1 MGHRA and CDR2 YSYEKL. The CDR3 spans 15 residues. The CDR3 nucleotides read TGCGCCAGCAGCCAAGAAGGCCAGGCCAACACTGAAGCTTTCTTT. Protein sequence: CASSQEGQANTEAFF.

The sample holds many counts of this clonotype. V is TRBV2 and J is TRBJ2-1, with TRBD2 as a possible D gene (6 bases). CDR1 is SNHLY, CDR2 FYNNEI, per germline. The CDR3 is made up of 14 amino acids. Trimming took 2 bases from V and 3 from J, leaving 8 bases between them. Here the CDR3 DNA reads TGTGCCAGCAGTGAAACTAGCAGCTACAATGAGCAGTTCTTC. Protein: CASSETSSYNEQFF.

This clonotype was detected ten times or more. This chain joins TRBV6-2 or TRBV6-3 and TRBJ1-2, with 7 nucleotides matching TRBD1. The V gene's germline CDR1 is MNHEY and CDR2 SVGEGT. Germline trimming cut 6 bases from V and 2 bases from J; bases unmatched to any gene: 6. The CDR3 has 14 residues. The CDR3 sequence is CASSPDRRNYGYTF. CDR3 in DNA: TGTGCCAGCAGCCCGGACAGGAGGAACTATGGCTACACCTTC.

This clonotype was counted ten times or more. The genes are TRBV6-2 or TRBV6-3 and TRBJ2-2; a possible D gene is TRBD1 (6 bases). V lost 5 bases and J 5 bases, leaving 12 bases between the germline ends. Germline V gives CDR1 MNHEY, CDR2 SVGEGT. The CDR3 totals 14 residues. CDR3 in amino acids: CASSPQGFTGELFF. DNA of the CDR3: TGTGCCAGCAGTCCACAGGGTTTTACCGGGGAGCTGTTTTTT.

This clonotype was seen many times. The chain carries TRBV27 and TRBJ2-1, with TRBD2 matching 15 bases. Trimming at V came to 3 bases and at J to 0 bases, leaving 6 bases not matched to a gene. Germline CDR1 reads MNHEY; CDR2 reads SMNVEV (reference sequence). The CDR3 consists of 19 residues. CDR3 coding DNA: TGTGCCAGCAGTTTTAAGGGACTAGCGGGAGGCCCCTCCTACAATGAGCAGTTCTTC. It translates to CASSFKGLAGGPSYNEQFF.

Many counts were recorded for this clonotype. The chain has TRBV12-5 and TRBJ1-1, with D tentatively TRBD1 (5 bases). The V end was cut by 2 bases, the J end by 2 bases, with 9 bases between. The length of the CDR3 is 14 residues. CDR1 LGHNT and CDR2 FRNRAP come from the germline V gene. The CDR3 protein is CASGLQGSNTEAFF. CDR3 nucleotides: TGTGCTAGTGGTTTGCAGGGATCAAACACTGAAGCTTTCTTT.